The 23 T cell receptor beta chains below all came from one sample that was sequenced in a study of T-cell memory formation after mild COVID-19. In TCRdb, the 5' RACE reads were re-called with MiXCR into one record per CDR3 protein. The sample lists roughly 500,000 distinct CDR3 sequences; 20% were seen once. What was sequenced was PBMCs or a T cell subset sorted from them (not recorded which). These receptors were collected from an adult woman who had mild COVID-19 (a few samples of this study predate the infection). Cell type and time point are not known.

The J gene is TRBJ2-2, the V gene TRBV7-6; D is unclear. Germline assignment: CDR1 SGHVS and CDR2 FNYEAQ. V was pared by 1 base and J by 6 bases, with 12 bases between. The CDR3 extends over 15 amino acids. As DNA, the CDR3 is TGTGCCAGCAGCTTAGACGGATACGACTCCGGGGAGCTGTTTTTT. Translating gives CASSLDGYDSGELFF.

There are a few counts of this clonotype. The CDR3 region has the DNA TGCAGTGCACCCCCAGGGTCTAGCACAGATACGCAGTATTTT. Encoded protein: CSAPPGSSTDTQYF. This rearrangement joins TRBV20-1 to TRBJ2-3, with D possibly TRBD1 on 5 matching bases. Germline V lookup: CDR1 DFQATT, CDR2 SNEGSKA (reference sequence). The CDR3 length is 14 residues. Trimming removed 6 bases at V and 0 bases at J, with 13 bases between.

In this sample, this clonotype turned up a few times. The chain couples TRBV12-3 or TRBV12-4 to TRBJ2-3; D is uncertain. The CDR3 covers 14 residues. Trimming pared 3 bases from V and 2 bases from J, leaving 9 bases between. CDR3 protein: CASSFGIPTDTQYF. In DNA form, the CDR3 reads TGTGCCAGCAGTTTTGGCATCCCCACAGATACGCAGTATTTT.

This clonotype showed up just a few times. V gene TRBV27 combines with J gene TRBJ2-1; D not resolved. This CDR3 is built from 14 residues. The V gene's germline CDR1 is MNHEY and CDR2 SMNVEV (reference sequence). Trimming took off 5 bases at V and 7 bases at J, with 15 bases between the two ends. The CDR3 DNA follows: TGTGCCAGCAGTCCCCAGCCGTTGATGAATGAGCAGTTCTTC. Protein sequence: CASSPQPLMNEQFF.

This clonotype was found a few times. CDR3 residues: CASSVLGGTGNQPQHF. For the CDR3, the DNA is TGTGCCAGCAGTGTACTAGGGGGAACGGGCAATCAGCCCCAGCATTTT. The chain uses TRBV2 and TRBJ1-5; possibly TRBD1 for D (6 bases). With 4 bases removed from V and 2 bases from J, the gap between germline ends came to 15 bases. Germline CDR1 and CDR2: SNHLY and FYNNEI. The CDR3 sequence is 16 residues long.

The rearrangement uses TRBV5-1 and TRBJ2-3; D may be TRBD2 (5 bases). This CDR3 spans 15 amino acids. Trimming took off 0 bases at V and 2 bases at J, with 10 bases between the two ends. CDR1 and CDR2 from the germline V gene are SGHRS and YFSETQ. CDR3 in DNA: TGCGCCAGCAGCTTGGATTCTAGCCCCACAGATACGCAGTATTTT. Amino acid sequence: CASSLDSSPTDTQYF.

This clonotype was counted ten times or more. The chain has TRBV6-2 or TRBV6-3 and TRBJ2-6; 8 bases fit TRBD1. The CDR3 extends over 18 amino acids. CDR1 is MNHEY, CDR2 SVGEGT, per germline. Trimming at V came to 6 bases and at J to 2 bases, leaving 12 bases not matched to a gene. The CDR3 coding sequence is TGTGCCAGCAGCACAGCGAGAAAGACAGGGGCTGGGGCCAACGTCCTGACTTTC. Translated, it gives CASSTARKTGAGANVLTF.

The chain uses TRBV4-1 and TRBJ2-7; D could derive from TRBD1 or TRBD2 (6 bases each). Trimming removed 3 bases from V and 3 bases from J, with 9 bases in between. Germline V lookup: CDR1 MGHRA, CDR2 YSYEKL. CDR3 length equals 13 residues. The CDR3 DNA follows: TGCGCCAGCAGCCAGGGGGGCAACTACGAGCAGTACTTC. It codes for CASSQGGNYEQYF.

This clonotype has at least ten counts. This rearrangement joins TRBV6-5 to TRBJ2-7; D remains unclear. The CDR3 is 13 amino acids. Germline CDR1 is MNHEY and CDR2 is SVGAGI. The V and J ends lost 6 bases and 0 bases respectively, with 9 bases between them. The CDR3 loop is CASSDHSSYEQYF. In DNA, the CDR3 is TGTGCCAGCAGCGATCACAGCTCCTACGAGCAGTACTTC.

The table lists this clonotype with a few counts. CDR3 sequence reads: CASSDRGAMNTEAFF. Here the CDR3 DNA reads TGTGCCAGCAGTGACAGGGGCGCGATGAACACTGAAGCTTTCTTT. The chain is built from TRBV12-3 or TRBV12-4 and TRBJ1-1, with 8 bases aligning to TRBD1. CDR3 length: 15 amino acids. With 5 bases clipped from V and 0 bases from J, the junction kept 5 bases outside the gene matches.

The genes are TRBV4-1 and TRBJ2-7; D unresolved. Germline values: CDR1 MGHRA, CDR2 YSYEKL. The CDR3 has 15 residues. V lost 1 base and J 1 base, leaving 11 bases between the germline ends. The CDR3 here is CASSQGASLSYEQYF. In DNA, the CDR3 is TGCGCCAGCAGCCAAGGGGCTAGTCTTTCCTACGAGCAGTACTTC.

The chain combines TRBV7-2 with TRBJ2-1; 15 nucleotides agree with TRBD2. This CDR3 contains 12 residues. Unmatched junction bases numbered 1, after V lost 5 bases and J lost 14 bases. Germline V gene sequence: CDR1 SGHTA, CDR2 FQGNSA. The CDR3 is CASSRTSGREFF. CDR3 nucleotide sequence: TGTGCCAGCAGCCGGACTAGCGGGAGGGAGTTCTTC.

The CDR3 bases are TGTGCCAGCAGCTTAGGGGGGCCTCTGACTAGCGGGAACACCGGGGAGCTGTTTTTT. Its translation: CASSLGGPLTSGNTGELFF. This chain joins TRBV7-9 and TRBJ2-2; 9 bases map to TRBD2. Germline V gene sequence: CDR1 SEHNR, CDR2 FQNEAQ (reference sequence). The CDR3 runs 19 residues. Germline trimming cut 1 base from V and 1 base from J; bases unmatched to any gene: 10.

This clonotype was observed a handful of times. This chain uses TRBV4-2 with TRBJ2-1; the D gene could be TRBD1 or TRBD2 (5 bases each). Germline V gene sequence: CDR1 LGHNA, CDR2 YNFKEQ. This CDR3 has 17 amino acids. V lost 3 bases, J lost 0 bases, and 15 bases lay in between. CDR3 nucleotides: TGTGCCAGCAGCCAGGGACGCGTCGAAAGCTCCTACAATGAGCAGTTCTTC. Amino acid sequence: CASSQGRVESSYNEQFF.

J is TRBJ2-3 and V is TRBV13; the D is unclear. The germline V and J ends were trimmed by 4 bases and 1 base, with 12 bases remaining between them. The CDR3 consists of 15 residues. The germline gives CDR1 PRHDT, CDR2 FYEKMQ (reference sequence). The CDR3 DNA follows: TGTGCCAGCAGCTCGAGGACGGAAGGCACAGATACGCAGTATTTT. It translates to CASSSRTEGTDTQYF.

This clonotype showed up just a few times. The V and J genes are TRBV6-5 and TRBJ2-4; TRBD2 aligns across 7 bases. Per the germline V gene, CDR1 is MNHEY and CDR2 is SVGAGI. The junction had 7 bases not matched to a gene; V was cut back by 2 bases and J by 3 bases. The CDR3 is made up of 16 amino acids. DNA for the CDR3: TGTGCCAGCAGTTACGGGAGGGATGGGGGCAAAAACATTCAGTACTTC. Translation: CASSYGRDGGKNIQYF.

This clonotype turned up a few times. The chain combines TRBV27 with TRBJ1-5; 7 bases are a match to TRBD1. The CDR3 is 14 residues long. J was trimmed by 8 bases and V by 0 bases; bases with no gene match: 4. Germline V gene data show CDR1 as MNHEY and CDR2 as SMNVEV (reference sequence). In nucleotides, the CDR3 is TGTGCCAGCAGTTTATCGACAGGGTATGAGCCCCAGCATTTT. It specifies CASSLSTGYEPQHF.

The table lists this clonotype with a few counts. The rearrangement uses TRBV5-1 and TRBJ2-3; 12 bases agree with TRBD2. The CDR3 runs to 16 residues. J gave up 5 bases and V 0 bases, and 4 bases lay outside the gene matches. The germline gives CDR1 SGHRS, CDR2 YFSETQ. CDR3 in amino acids: CASSLGTSGMIDTQYF. The CDR3 DNA sequence: TGCGCCAGCAGCTTGGGGACTAGCGGGATGATAGATACGCAGTATTTT. Looking up the rest from reference TRBV5-1 and TRBJ2-3 gives the full variable domain: KAGVTQTPRYLIKTRGQQVTLSCSPISGHRSVSWYQQTPGQGLQFLFEYFSETQRNKGNFPGRFSGRQFSNSRSEMNVSTLELGDSALYLCASSLGTSGMIDTQYFGPGTRLTVL.

This clonotype was seen only a few times. This rearrangement joins TRBV5-1 to TRBJ1-1, with D tentatively TRBD1 (6 bases). CDR1 is SGHRS, CDR2 YFSETQ, per germline. The CDR3 runs to 14 residues. V gave up 8 bases and J gave up 11 bases, with 25 bases separating them. The DNA of the CDR3 is TGCGCCAGTGATGCTATACCGGGACAAGGGAACGCTTTCTTT. Amino acid sequence: CASDAIPGQGNAFF. The entire variable domain, with the rest obtained from reference TRBV5-1 and TRBJ1-1, is as follows: KAGVTQTPRYLIKTRGQQVTLSCSPISGHRSVSWYQQTPGQGLQFLFEYFSETQRNKGNFPGRFSGRQFSNSRSEMNVSTLELGDSALYLCASDAIPGQGNAFFGQGTRLTVV.

This clonotype was seen a few times. The chain has TRBV19 and TRBJ2-7; D is perhaps TRBD1 (5 bases). Trimming took off 5 bases at V and 0 bases at J, with 17 bases between the two ends. This CDR3 region has 16 residues. CDR1 is LNHDA and CDR2 is SQIVND in the germline V gene (reference sequence). The DNA of the CDR3 is TGTGCCAGTAGTTCCAAGGGCCAGGGAAGCTCCTACGAGCAGTACTTC. Residues: CASSSKGQGSSYEQYF.

The chain combines TRBV5-6 with TRBJ2-7, with D unclear. This CDR3 is built from 12 residues. Trimming cost V 2 bases and J 5 bases, with 8 bases left between them. The germline gives CDR1 SGHDT, CDR2 YYEEEE. CDR3 amino acids: CASSLWRDEQYF. The DNA of the CDR3 is TGTGCCAGCAGCTTATGGCGAGACGAGCAGTACTTC.

The V and J genes are TRBV11-2 and TRBJ1-1; D is ambiguous. The CDR3 is 15 amino acids. Germline V CDR1 and CDR2: SGHAT, FQNNGV. V lost 2 bases to trimming and J lost 1 base, with 11 bases between them. The DNA of the CDR3 is TGTGCCAGCAGCTTAAGGGCCAGGACGAACACTGAAGCTTTCTTT. As protein: CASSLRARTNTEAFF.

In nucleotides, the CDR3 is TGTGCCAGCAGCTTCCGGGACTTCGGTTCATACGAGCAGTACTTC. This translates into CASSFRDFGSYEQYF. The V and J genes are TRBV5-4 and TRBJ2-7; tentative D call: TRBD2 (6 bases). The CDR3 spans 15 residues. V lost 2 bases and J 4 bases, leaving 16 bases between the germline ends. Germline CDR1 and CDR2: SGHNT and YYREEE (reference sequence).